This T cell receptor (beta chain) was sequenced in a study of T cells in Graves' hyperthyroidism and ophthalmopathy. V gave up 4 bases and J gave up 8 bases, with 8 bases separating them. The CDR3 sequence is 11 residues long. The germline V gene has CDR1 MGHDK and CDR2 SYGVNS. This clonotype was counted at least ten times. Antigen unknown. Graves' hyperthyroidism qualified as stable when ophthalmopathy did not progress within 18 months. Study-wide results and limits: Median prediction lead before ophthalmopathy onset was around 7 months with the model.

RNA transcripts were the template for amplifying TCR beta CDR3 regions. The study used the HTBI primer set for a first-round RT-PCR of the TCR CDR3. Each CDR3 protein is one row after TCRdb ran MiXCR on the multiplex PCR reads. The table records roughly 840,000 distinct CDR3 sequences, 38% of them present only once. This receptor was taken from a man younger than 35 with Graves' hyperthyroidism. Material for sequencing was blood. The chain joins TRBV25-1 to TRBJ1-1; D unresolved. The DNA for the CDR3 is TGTGCCAGCAGTGGGCATGTCGAAGCTTTCTTT. As protein: CASSGHVEAFF.